This T cell receptor beta chain was identified during a study of shared clonotypes between healthy human individuals. Study as a whole: Samples came from two female and three male donors aged 18 to 49.

The CDR3 extends over 15 amino acids. Losses at the gene ends were 5 bases for V and 2 bases for J; bases not matched to a gene: 5. Looked up from germline, CDR1 is LNHDA and CDR2 is SQIVND (reference sequence). Using immunoSEQ multiplex PCR, the repertoire was profiled, and TCRdb retains in-frame clones only, with some absent. The sample lists approximately 460,000 clones, roughly three quarters occurring once. The material sequenced was PBMCs. The source of this sequence is a woman aged 40 to 50 in good health. Some clones in this sample may be carry-over from other donors' samples. This chain connects TRBV19 to TRBJ2-7, with TRBD2 matching over 11 bases. The CDR3 protein is CASSPTSGSPYEQYF. The CDR3 nucleotides are TGTGCCAGTAGTCCCACTAGCGGGAGCCCCTACGAGCAGTACTTC.